This T cell receptor (beta chain) was sequenced during a study of cytotoxic CD8 clonotypes in ibrutinib-treated CLL. At the level of the study: Treatment had run for a median about 11 months, range 6 to 36, when response samples were taken.

CDR3 length: 15 amino acids. V shed 4 bases and J 5 bases; nucleotides not matched to a gene: 5. Germline V gene lookup returns CDR1 SGHAT and CDR2 FQDESV (reference sequence). This clone came up a few times. Deep sequencing aimed at 1 in 200,000 to 1 in 1 million T cells' resolution. Libraries were prepared by immunoSEQ multiplex PCR; TCRdb keeps only in-frame clonotypes and omits some of them. The repertoire holds about 50,000 clones, with 57% as singletons. The chain has TRBV11-1 and TRBJ2-2, with TRBD1 identical over 9 bases. The receptor was isolated from a human donor with chronic lymphocytic leukemia. Sequencing was performed on PBMCs, taken after 24 months of ibrutinib treatment. Here the CDR3 reads CASSSNRGRTGELFF. The DNA of the CDR3 is TGTGCCAGCAGCTCCAACAGGGGGCGTACCGGGGAGCTGTTTTTT.